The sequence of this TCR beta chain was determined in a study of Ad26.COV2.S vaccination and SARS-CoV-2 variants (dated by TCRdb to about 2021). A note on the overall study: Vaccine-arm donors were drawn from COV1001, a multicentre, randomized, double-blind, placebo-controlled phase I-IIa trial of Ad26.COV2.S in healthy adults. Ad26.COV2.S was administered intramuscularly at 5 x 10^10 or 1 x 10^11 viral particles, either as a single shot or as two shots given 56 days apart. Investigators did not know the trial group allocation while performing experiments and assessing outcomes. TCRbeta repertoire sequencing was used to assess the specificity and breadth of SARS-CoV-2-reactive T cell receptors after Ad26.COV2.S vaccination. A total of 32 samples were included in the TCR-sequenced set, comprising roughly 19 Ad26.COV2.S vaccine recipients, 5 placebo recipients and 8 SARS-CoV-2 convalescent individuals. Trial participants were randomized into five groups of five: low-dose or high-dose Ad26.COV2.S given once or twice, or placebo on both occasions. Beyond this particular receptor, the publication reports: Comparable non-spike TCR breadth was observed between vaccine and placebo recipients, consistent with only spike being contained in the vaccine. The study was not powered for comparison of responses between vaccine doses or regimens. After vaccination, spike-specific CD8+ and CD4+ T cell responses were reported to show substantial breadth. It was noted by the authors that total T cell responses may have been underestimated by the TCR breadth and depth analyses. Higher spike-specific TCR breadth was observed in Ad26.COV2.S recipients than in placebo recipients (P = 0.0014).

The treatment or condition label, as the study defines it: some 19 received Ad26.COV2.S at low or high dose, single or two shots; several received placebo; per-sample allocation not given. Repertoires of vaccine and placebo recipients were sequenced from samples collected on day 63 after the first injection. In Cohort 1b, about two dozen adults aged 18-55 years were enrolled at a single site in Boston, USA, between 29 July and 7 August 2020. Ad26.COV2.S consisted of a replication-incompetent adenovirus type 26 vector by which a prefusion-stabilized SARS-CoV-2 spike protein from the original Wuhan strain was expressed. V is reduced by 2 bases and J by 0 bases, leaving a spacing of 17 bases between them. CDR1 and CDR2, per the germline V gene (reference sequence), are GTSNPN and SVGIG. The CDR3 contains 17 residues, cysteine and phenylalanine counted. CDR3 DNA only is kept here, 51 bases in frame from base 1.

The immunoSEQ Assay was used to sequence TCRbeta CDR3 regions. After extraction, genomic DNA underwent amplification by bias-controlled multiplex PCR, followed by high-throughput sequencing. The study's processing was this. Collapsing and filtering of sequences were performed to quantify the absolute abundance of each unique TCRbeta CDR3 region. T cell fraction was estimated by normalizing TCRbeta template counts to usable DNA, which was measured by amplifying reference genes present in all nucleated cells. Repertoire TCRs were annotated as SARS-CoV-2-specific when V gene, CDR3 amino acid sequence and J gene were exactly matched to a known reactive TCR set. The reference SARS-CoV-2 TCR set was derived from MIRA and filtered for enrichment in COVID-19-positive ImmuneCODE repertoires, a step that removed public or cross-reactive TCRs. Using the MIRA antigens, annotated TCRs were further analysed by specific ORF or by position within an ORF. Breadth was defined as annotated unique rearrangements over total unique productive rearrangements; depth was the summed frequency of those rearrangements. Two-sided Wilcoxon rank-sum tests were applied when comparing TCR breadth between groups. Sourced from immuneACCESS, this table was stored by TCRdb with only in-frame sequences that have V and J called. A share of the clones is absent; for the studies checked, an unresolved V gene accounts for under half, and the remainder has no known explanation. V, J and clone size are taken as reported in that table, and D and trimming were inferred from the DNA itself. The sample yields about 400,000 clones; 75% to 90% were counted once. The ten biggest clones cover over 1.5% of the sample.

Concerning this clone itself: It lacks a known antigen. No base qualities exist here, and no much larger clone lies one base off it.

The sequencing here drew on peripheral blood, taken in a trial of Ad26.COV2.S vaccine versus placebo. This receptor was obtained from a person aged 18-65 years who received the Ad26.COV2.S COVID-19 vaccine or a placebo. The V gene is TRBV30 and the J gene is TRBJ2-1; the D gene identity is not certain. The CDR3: CAWSPPPGDYSYNEQFF. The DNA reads TGTGCCTGGAGTCCTCCCCCGGGCGATTACTCCTACAATGAGCAGTTCTTC.